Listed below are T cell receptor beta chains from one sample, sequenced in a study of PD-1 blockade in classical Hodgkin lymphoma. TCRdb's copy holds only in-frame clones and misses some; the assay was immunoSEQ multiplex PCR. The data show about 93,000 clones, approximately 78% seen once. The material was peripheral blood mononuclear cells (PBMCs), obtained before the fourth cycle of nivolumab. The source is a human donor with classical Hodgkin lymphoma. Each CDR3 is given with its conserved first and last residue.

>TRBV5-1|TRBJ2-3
CASSPLMTRDTQYF
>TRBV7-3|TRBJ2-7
CASSEGQGLFDEQYF
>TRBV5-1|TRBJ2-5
CASRLSVALQGRSKETQYF
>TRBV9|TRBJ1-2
CASSAGGVNYGYTF
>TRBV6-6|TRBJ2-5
CASSYEGIETQYF
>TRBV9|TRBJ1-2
CASSPDGTGRNYGYTF
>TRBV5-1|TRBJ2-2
CASRGSNTGELFF
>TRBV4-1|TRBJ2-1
CASRGAGQSSYNEQFF
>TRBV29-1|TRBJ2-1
CSAVTGSYNEQFF
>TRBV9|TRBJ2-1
CASSAAPSSYNEQFF
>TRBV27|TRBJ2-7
CASSPRRDHYEQYF
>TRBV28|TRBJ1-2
CASSFRDRANYGYTF
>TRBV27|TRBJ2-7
CASSPRTGPYEQYF
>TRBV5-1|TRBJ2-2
CASTGGDAGELFF
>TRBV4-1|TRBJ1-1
CASKAVGANTEAFF
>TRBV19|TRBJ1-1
CASSADRQYTEAFF
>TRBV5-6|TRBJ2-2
CASRYSGRVIGELFF
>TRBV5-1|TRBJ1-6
CASSWKGTPRGNSPLHF
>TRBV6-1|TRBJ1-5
CASSEAQGPQPQHF
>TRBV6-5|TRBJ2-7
CASSFNYEQYF
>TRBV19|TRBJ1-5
CASSIEVNSNQPQHF
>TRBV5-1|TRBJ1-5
CASSFGTHSNQPQHF
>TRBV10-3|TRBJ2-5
CAISDSSGRALTQYF